The text below deals with one T cell receptor (beta chain). It has no known antigen specificity. A clone one base away is much larger, so this may be a read error. This sample stems from a study of read filtering for tumor transcriptome and immune sequencing (dated by TCRdb to the early 2020s). Regarding the research as a whole: The cohort had 17 male and approximately 13 female patients with a mean age of about 66 years, ranging from roughly 45 to 90. TCR-region mapped reads per sample ranged from about 4.05 to 11 million with IR-seq versus only roughly 85 to 1,300 with RNA-seq. Under revised international staging, roughly 8 patients fell into R-ISS I, around 15 into R-ISS II and over five into R-ISS III. A main aim was a read-filtering strategy for immune repertoire data, specifically whether clonotypes supported by a single read should be removed. Using the same bone marrow samples, the study compared TCR repertoires obtained by targeted immune repertoire sequencing with those obtained by bulk whole-transcriptome sequencing. After DNase treatment, whole-transcriptome libraries were prepared using the TruSeq RNA Access Library Prep Kit.

The Immunoverse kit was used to build TCR libraries from approximately 410 ng RNA, with molecular barcoded adaptors covering alpha/delta and beta/gamma chains. TCR library preparation was performed with the same RNA that was used for transcriptome sequencing. An Illumina HiSeq 4000 with 2 x 150 cycles was used to sequence the TCR libraries. As for the original processing: TCR reads were aligned to human V, D, J and C references and assembled into CDR3 clonotypes with MiXCR, including quality filtering and error correction. The tcR package in R was used to analyze clonotype counts and gene usage diversity. Raw mapping reads were checked after the RNA-seq reads had been mapped by STAR aligner version 2.5.3a onto the human GRCh37 genome. To test the effect of sequencing depth on detected clonotypes, IR-seq fastq files were randomly downsampled using Seqtk 1.3. TCRdb reworked the public reads: Q25 trimming with fastp, MiXCR clone assembly, productive beta chains retained. Each record represents a unique CDR3 protein, reported with the most common genes and DNA among its rows. TCRdb's processing, not the study's, gives the V and J calls here. For this sample the table gives 75,000 to 95,000 distinct CDR3 sequences, of which 20% to 25% were detected only once. Roughly an eighth of the sample is taken by the ten largest.

Counted from cysteine to phenylalanine, this CDR3 has 13 amino acids. The kept DNA is CDR3 alone, 39 bases in frame from the first base. CDR1 and CDR2, looked up from the germline V gene, are LGHNT and FRNRAP. Study-wide conclusions, independent of this receptor: Clonotypes were captured by IR-seq at much higher depth and more reliably than by RNA-seq, and smaller IR-seq throughput was sufficient for identification of most shared clonotypes. Single-read clonotypes made up roughly 85% of clonotypes but only around 4% of total reads in IR-seq, compared with about 69% of clonotypes and roughly 45% of reads in RNA-seq. The sorted CD138-negative fraction was a mixed bone marrow immune population, not purified T cells. The correlation between IR-seq and RNA-seq shared clonotype proportions was increased by removal of single-read clonotypes.

Each patient had bone marrow sampled at the time of active disease. Ficoll-Hypaque density gradient centrifugation was used to isolate bone marrow mononuclear cells. To remove myeloma plasma cells, the cells were labeled with CD138 magnetic microbeads on a MACS separator, and CD138-negative cells were then collected by negative selection. Flow cytometry with CD138 antibodies on an Attune NxT was used to check how pure the isolated cells were. Total RNA was extracted with TRIzol reagent and quantified with a NanoDrop spectrophotometer. Paired RNA-seq and IR-seq were performed on the CD138-negative bone marrow sample of each patient.

The source material was a population of CD138-negative cells sorted from bone marrow. Explained via the paper, the cell subset or site label denotes: bone marrow mononuclear cells depleted of CD138+ plasma/myeloma cells by negative magnetic selection. The sequence came from a donor aged 40 or older with multiple myeloma. The sequence links TRBV12-5 to TRBJ2-6; D gene: possibly TRBD1, on 5 matching bases. The DNA sequence is given as TGTGCTAGTGGTTTGTCTGGGGCCAACGCCCTGACTTTC. Its protein product is CASGLSGANALTF. Outside the CDR3, residues come from the reference TRBV12-5 and TRBJ2-6 proteins, so the full variable domain is: DARVTQTPRHKVTEMGQEVTMRCQPILGHNTVFWYRQTMMQGLELLAYFRNRAPLDDSGMPKDRFSAEMPDATLATLKIQPSEPRDSAVYFCASGLSGANALTFGAGSRLTVL.